Sequencing of this T cell receptor beta chain was carried out in a study of control samples from healthy donors and cancer patients (dated by TCRdb to between 2020 and 2021). The library was made by the immunoSEQ multiplex PCR assay. TCRdb took this table from immuneACCESS and kept in-frame rearrangements with V and J called. Such tables lack part of the clones; where checked against another copy, unresolved V genes explain under half of the gap, and the rest is unexplained. In all, the sample holds fewer than 250,000 clones, and about 90% of those were seen once. The top ten constitute less than 2% of the sample. At the junction V is shortened by 3 bases and J by 1 base, with 10 bases in between. From cysteine to phenylalanine, the CDR3 is 15 amino acids long. Only the CDR3 part of the read is kept: 45 bases, read in frame from the first base. For CDR1 and CDR2, the germline V gene lists SGHTA and FQGNSA.

With regard to this clone: Its antigen is not yet known. No base quality values were provided; no much bigger clone lies one nucleotide off.

The specimen sequenced was blood. The chain is assembled from TRBV7-2 and TRBJ2-1; the D gene identity is not certain. The sequence was collected from a young man in good health. The DNA is as follows: TGTGCCAGCAGCTTCCCCCCGCCATCCTACAATGAGCAGTTCTTC. Translated, this is CASSFPPPSYNEQFF.